Following are 11 T cell receptor beta chains from one sample sequenced in a study of cytomegalovirus exposure and HLA in healthy donors. With 60 Vbeta and 13 Jbeta primers, the PCR was carried out. The data were produced by immunoSEQ multiplex PCR, yet TCRdb's version contains in-frame clones alone and is incomplete. Of about 300,000 clones in the sample, 86% were seen once. Sequencing used PBMCs. The receptors shown here come from a man aged 35-49 years in good health and CMV-seropositive.

The chain joins TRBV7-9 to TRBJ1-2, with D tentatively TRBD1 (6 bases). The V end was cut by 3 bases, the J end by 8 bases, with 16 bases between. The CDR3 contains 14 residues. Germline V gene lookup returns CDR1 SEHNR and CDR2 FQNEAQ (reference sequence). The CDR3 region has the DNA TGTGCCAGCAGCTTCCCGGCAGGGGCAAGGGGCTACACCTTC. It is translated as CASSFPAGARGYTF.

The chain carries TRBV28 and TRBJ2-3; D is undetermined. Germline lookup yields CDR1 MDHEN and CDR2 SYDVKM. The V end was cut by 7 bases, the J end by 1 base, with 12 bases between. CDR3 length equals 14 residues. CDR3 sequence (DNA): TGTGCCAGCACCCGCAGTTTACGCACAGATACGCAGTATTTT. Translating gives CASTRSLRTDTQYF.

The chain carries TRBV27 and TRBJ2-6; 8 bases align to TRBD1. The V segment lost 10 bases and the J segment 0 bases; nucleotides outside the gene matches: 5. The CDR3 sequence is 15 residues long. CDR1 is MNHEY and CDR2 is SMNVEV in the germline V gene (reference sequence). In nucleotides, the CDR3 is TGTGCCACCAGGGGGCGAAGCTCTGGGGCCAACGTCCTGACTTTC. It encodes CATRGRSSGANVLTF.

The rearrangement uses TRBV19 and TRBJ2-2; a weak D match, TRBD2 (6 bases). Per the germline V gene, CDR1 is LNHDA and CDR2 is SQIVND (reference sequence). V was trimmed by 6 bases and J by 3 bases, leaving 17 bases between them. The CDR3 covers 16 residues. CDR3 amino acids: CASRSLTRGDTGELFF. CDR3 nucleotides: TGTGCCAGTAGGAGCCTGACGCGGGGCGACACCGGGGAGCTGTTTTTT.

The chain has TRBV25-1 and TRBJ1-2, with D hard to call. The germline V gene has CDR1 MGHDK and CDR2 SYGVNS. Trimming stripped 0 bases from V and 7 bases from J, with 12 bases between. The CDR3 sequence is 14 residues long. The CDR3, as DNA: TGTGCCAGCAGTGAATATACGTTGGGCTTTGGCTACACCTTC. Translation gives CASSEYTLGFGYTF.

The rearrangement links TRBV28 to TRBJ2-7; possibly TRBD1 for D (6 bases). Germline CDR1 and CDR2: MDHEN and SYDVKM. This CDR3 is built from 14 residues. V lost 6 bases, J lost 3 bases, and 15 bases lay in between. CDR3 DNA: TGTGCCAGCAGCCCACAGGGTACTATCTACGAGCAGTACTTC. Encoded protein: CASSPQGTIYEQYF.

The rearrangement uses TRBV29-1 and TRBJ1-2, with D uncertain. This CDR3 region has 13 residues. Germline CDR1 SQVTM, CDR2 ANQGSEA. V lost 0 bases and J 4 bases, leaving 9 bases between the germline ends. CDR3 sequence reads: CSVEDLPVYGYTF. DNA of the CDR3: TGCAGCGTTGAAGATCTTCCGGTCTATGGCTACACCTTC.

This chain connects TRBV19 to TRBJ1-1; no clear D. Trimming shortened V by 3 bases and J by 6 bases, and 14 bases separated the two germline ends. The CDR3 consists of 14 residues. Germline values: CDR1 LNHDA, CDR2 SQIVND (reference sequence). The CDR3 protein is CASSIDRVTAEAFF. For the CDR3, the DNA is TGTGCCAGTAGTATCGACCGGGTAACCGCTGAAGCTTTCTTT.

The rearrangement joins TRBV5-1 to TRBJ2-7, with 8 bases that match TRBD2. Trimming took 4 bases from V and 4 from J; bases not matched to a gene: 13. CDR1 is SGHRS and CDR2 is YFSETQ in the germline V gene. The CDR3 consists of 16 residues. In DNA, the CDR3 is TGCGCCAGCAGCCTTGAGGCTAGCGGGTTGGTTTACGAGCAGTACTTC. It encodes CASSLEASGLVYEQYF. The full variable domain, with the rest looked up from reference TRBV5-1 and TRBJ2-7, is KAGVTQTPRYLIKTRGQQVTLSCSPISGHRSVSWYQQTPGQGLQFLFEYFSETQRNKGNFPGRFSGRQFSNSRSEMNVSTLELGDSALYLCASSLEASGLVYEQYFGPGTRLTVT.

The chain has TRBV18 and TRBJ1-1; D is uncertain. The length of the CDR3 is 14 residues. Trimming took off 3 bases at V and 0 bases at J, with 8 bases between the two ends. Per germline, CDR1 KGHSH and CDR2 LQKENI. The CDR3: CASSPGIMNTEAFF. The CDR3 DNA follows: TGTGCCAGCTCACCCGGGATCATGAACACTGAAGCTTTCTTT.

The rearrangement joins TRBV6-5 to TRBJ2-1, with 7 bases lining up with TRBD2. This CDR3 contains 14 residues. Germline V CDR1 and CDR2: MNHEY, SVGAGI. V was clipped by 5 bases and J by 0 bases; unmatched bases: 1. CDR3 amino acids: CASSTGGSYNEQFF. Here the CDR3 DNA reads TGTGCCAGCAGTACGGGGGGCTCCTACAATGAGCAGTTCTTC.